Listed below are T cell receptor beta chains from one sample, sequenced in a study of blood T cell repertoires in COVID-19. Method: immunoSEQ multiplex PCR; TCRdb's copy keeps in-frame clones and lacks some. The data hold around 61,000 clones, with around nine tenths observed a single time. Sequencing was performed on peripheral blood. The receptor source for this set is a man between 60 and 70 years old with acute or convalescent COVID-19. CDR3s include the opening cysteine and the closing phenylalanine or tryptophan. Each record gives: CDR3 protein, CDR3 DNA, clone size, V gene, J gene, D gene. D genes are given only for firm matches. Rows give clone size only sometimes, using once, few, many, or a class for an expanded clone.

CAWAGTSGGETQYF	TGTGCCTGGGCCGGGACTAGCGGGGGTGAGACCCAGTACTTC	.	TRBV30	TRBJ2-5	TRBD2
CASSERMGRDSPLHF	TGTGCCAGCAGTGAACGAATGGGTCGGGATTCACCCCTCCACTTT	.	TRBV25-1	TRBJ1-6	.
CASSFNRGPSNQPQHF	TGTGCCAGTAGTTTTAACAGGGGGCCGAGCAATCAGCCCCAGCATTTT	.	TRBV19	TRBJ1-5	TRBD1
CASSLARGQGNTEAFF	TGTGCCAGCAGCTTAGCCCGGGGACAAGGGAACACTGAAGCTTTCTTT	.	TRBV7-8	TRBJ1-1	.
CATSDVGTGLSYEQYF	TGTGCCACCAGTGATGTCGGGACAGGGCTCTCCTACGAGCAGTACTTC	.	TRBV24-1	TRBJ2-7	TRBD1
CASSIGGGSGNEQFF	TGTGCCAGTAGTATCGGTGGGGGGTCGGGCAATGAGCAGTTCTTC	once	TRBV19	TRBJ2-1	.
CATDAGERNEKLFF	TGTGCCACCGATGCGGGGGAAAGGAATGAAAAACTGTTTTTT	.	TRBV27	TRBJ1-4	.
CASSGGTSGGVQETQYF	TGTGCCAGCAGCGGAGGGACTAGCGGGGGGGTCCAAGAGACCCAGTACTTC	.	TRBV9	TRBJ2-5	TRBD2
CASSFDSSYEQYF	TGCGCCAGCAGCTTCGACAGCTCCTACGAGCAGTACTTC	.	TRBV5-1	TRBJ2-7	.
CSVFGQESTDTQYF	TGCAGCGTATTTGGACAGGAAAGCACAGATACGCAGTATTTT	once	TRBV29-1	TRBJ2-3	TRBD1
CASSLASGSSCEQYF	TGCGCCAGCAGCTTGGCCTCGGGAAGCTCCTGCGAGCAGTACTTC	.	TRBV5-1	TRBJ2-7	.
CASSESMGQINSPLHF	TGTGCCAGCAGTGAATCGATGGGACAGATCAATTCACCCCTCCACTTT	.	TRBV2	TRBJ1-6	TRBD1
CASSRTGSGYGYTF	TGTGCCAGCAGTCGGACGGGGAGCGGCTATGGCTACACCTTC	.	TRBV27	TRBJ1-2	.
CASSLLPEYEQYF	TGTGCCAGCAGCTTGCTACCCGAGTACGAGCAGTACTTC	.	TRBV5-4	TRBJ2-7	.
CASSLASGNTEAFF	TGTGCCAGCAGCTTAGCCTCCGGGAACACTGAAGCTTTCTTT	many	TRBV7-9	TRBJ1-1	.
CASSGDRAAYGYTF	TGTGCCAGCAGCGGAGACAGGGCCGCTTATGGCTACACCTTC	few	TRBV7-2	TRBJ1-2	TRBD1
CASSYSPLSSGNTIYF	TGTGCCAGTAGTTATTCGCCCCTGAGCTCTGGAAACACCATATATTTT	.	TRBV19	TRBJ1-3	.
CASSEGQAVFYGYTF	TGTGCCAGCAGTGAAGGGCAGGCTGTATTTTATGGCTACACCTTC	.	TRBV6-1	TRBJ1-2	.
CASSLGQPYGTEAFF	TGTGCCAGCAGTTTGGGACAGCCTTATGGCACTGAAGCTTTCTTT	once	TRBV6-5	TRBJ1-1	TRBD1
CASSLTRQGAQRFGYTF	TGTGCCAGCAGTTTAACAAGACAGGGGGCGCAGAGGTTTGGCTACACCTTC	.	TRBV27	TRBJ1-2	TRBD1
CASSPTRYTDTQYF	TGTGCCAGCAGTCCGACTCGATACACAGATACGCAGTATTTT	.	TRBV13	TRBJ2-3	.
CASRKTGGSPLHF	TGTGCCAGCAGAAAGACAGGGGGCTCACCCCTCCACTTT	.	TRBV2	TRBJ1-6	TRBD1
CATSDNRGFGNEKLFF	TGTGCCACCAGTGATAACAGGGGATTCGGTAATGAAAAACTGTTTTTT	.	TRBV24-1	TRBJ1-4	TRBD1
CAPDSPQVYQPQHF	TGTGCCCCCGATAGCCCACAGGTATATCAGCCCCAGCATTTT	.	TRBV21-1	TRBJ1-5	.
CASSLAGTGGEKLFF	TGTGCCAGCAGCTTGGCCGGGACAGGGGGTGAAAAACTGTTTTTT	once	TRBV9	TRBJ1-4	TRBD1
CSVGRGWETQYF	TGCAGCGTTGGGCGGGGCTGGGAGACCCAGTACTTC	.	TRBV29-1	TRBJ2-5	.
CATSARGGQPQHF	TGTGCCACCAGTGCCAGGGGCGGACAGCCCCAGCATTTT	few	TRBV24-1	TRBJ1-5	.
CASSARDRAEKLFF	TGTGCCAGCAGTGCGCGGGACAGGGCCGAAAAACTGTTTTTT	.	TRBV5-4	TRBJ1-4	TRBD1
CASGLVQGFYNEQFF	TGTGCTAGTGGTTTGGTTCAGGGTTTCTACAATGAGCAGTTCTTC	.	TRBV12-5	TRBJ2-1	.
CASRYRRGSYEQYF	TGTGCCAGCAGGTACCGCAGGGGATCCTACGAGCAGTACTTC	few	TRBV2	TRBJ2-7	.
CASSVRTGGGSPLHF	TGTGCCAGCAGCGTCAGGACAGGGGGCGGGTCACCCCTCCACTTT	few	TRBV9	TRBJ1-6	TRBD1
CASSSYFTAGELFF	TGTGCCAGCAGTTCGTACTTTACAGCCGGGGAGCTGTTTTTT	.	TRBV6-6	TRBJ2-2	.
CASSIGGTGQVTQYF	TGTGCCAGTAGTATAGGTGGGACAGGCCAGGTGACCCAGTACTTC	.	TRBV19	TRBJ2-5	TRBD1
CASSRQGLIEKLFF	TGTGCCAGCAGTCGACAGGGTCTCATTGAAAAACTGTTTTTT	.	TRBV7-9	TRBJ1-4	TRBD1
CASSPEGASDSPLHF	TGCGCCAGCAGCCCGGAGGGGGCGTCTGATTCACCCCTCCACTTT	.	TRBV5-1	TRBJ1-6	TRBD1
CASSPRDTDNEKLFF	TGTGCCAGTAGCCCACGGGACACCGATAATGAAAAACTGTTTTTT	.	TRBV19	TRBJ1-4	.
CSASLQETQYF	TGCAGTGCTAGCCTCCAAGAGACCCAGTACTTC	once	TRBV20-1	TRBJ2-5	.
CASSLGDGTGTAAFF	TGTGCCAGCAGCTTGGGTGATGGGACAGGGACAGCAGCTTTCTTT	few	TRBV5-6	TRBJ1-1	TRBD1
CASSYSMGTGVDEQYF	TGTGCCAGCAGTTACTCGATGGGGACAGGGGTAGACGAGCAGTACTTC	.	TRBV6-6	TRBJ2-7	TRBD1
CASSVRGNEQYF	TGTGCCAGCAGTGTAAGGGGGAACGAGCAGTACTTC	.	TRBV2	TRBJ2-7	.
CASSRQGLNTEAFF	TGTGCCAGCAGCCGACAGGGGTTGAACACTGAAGCTTTCTTT	.	TRBV2	TRBJ1-1	TRBD1
CAISEPGTGSPYEQYF	TGTGCCATCAGTGAGCCCGGGACAGGGTCTCCCTACGAGCAGTACTTC	.	TRBV10-3	TRBJ2-7	TRBD1
CASSRSFLKTGVNEKLFF	TGTGCCAGCAGTCGGTCTTTTTTAAAGACAGGAGTTAATGAAAAACTGTTTTTT	.	TRBV28	TRBJ1-4	.
CASSPGWTGANYGYTF	TGTGCCAGCAGCCCTGGATGGACAGGGGCCAACTATGGCTACACCTTC	.	TRBV14	TRBJ1-2	TRBD1
CASSSGLAPYEQYF	TGTGCCAGCAGCTCGGGACTAGCGCCCTACGAGCAGTACTTC	.	TRBV11-3	TRBJ2-7	TRBD2
CASKVRGSNTEAFF	TGTGCCAGTAAGGTCAGGGGGTCGAACACTGAAGCTTTCTTT	.	TRBV19	TRBJ1-1	TRBD1
CASSPRDRGRKTQYF	TGTGCCAGCAGCCCTAGGGACAGGGGACGGAAGACCCAGTACTTC	.	TRBV5-8	TRBJ2-5	TRBD1
CASSLRQGAGNEQFF	TGTGCTAGCAGCTTGAGACAGGGGGCGGGCAATGAGCAGTTCTTC	.	TRBV7-7	TRBJ2-1	TRBD1
CASSSGLAGPYNEQFF	TGCGCCAGCAGTTCGGGACTAGCGGGACCATACAATGAGCAGTTCTTC	.	TRBV5-1	TRBJ2-1	TRBD2
CASRWAAGVNEQFF	TGTGCCAGCAGATGGGCGGCAGGGGTCAATGAGCAGTTCTTC	.	TRBV27	TRBJ2-1	.
CASSLAGPDGGLNEQYF	TGTGCTAGCAGCTTAGCTGGTCCCGATGGGGGACTAAACGAGCAGTACTTC	.	TRBV7-7	TRBJ2-7	TRBD2
CASSTPTGATAISTDTQYF	TGTGCCAGCAGCACCCCGACAGGGGCCACAGCTATTAGCACAGATACGCAGTATTTT	.	TRBV9	TRBJ2-3	TRBD1
CASSQTKSGGGSGNEQFF	TGCGCCAGCAGCCAAACGAAATCAGGGGGCGGTTCAGGCAATGAGCAGTTCTTC	.	TRBV5-1	TRBJ2-1	TRBD1